The 17 T cell receptor beta chains listed next were all sequenced from one sample in a study of blood T cell repertoires in COVID-19. Data came from immunoSEQ multiplex PCR; TCRdb stores just in-frame clones and leaves some out. This sample has approximately 300,000 clones; nearly 90% occur once, and the top ten carry approximately 6%. Sequencing was carried out using PBMCs or T cells enriched from blood (not recorded which). These receptors came from a woman aged 25 to 45 who had recovered from COVID-19.

The rearrangement uses TRBV9 and TRBJ1-2, with 8 bases matching TRBD1. Germline V gene lookup returns CDR1 SGDLS and CDR2 YYNGEE. The CDR3 length is 15 residues. V shed 3 bases, J shed 3 bases, and the junction held 7 bases outside the gene matches. The CDR3 DNA is TGTGCCAGCAGCGCGACAGGGGTTCTTGACTATGGCTACACCTTC. Its protein product is CASSATGVLDYGYTF.

The table lists this clone with a few counts. The chain uses TRBV5-1 and TRBJ1-1, with 8 bases identical to TRBD1. CDR3 length equals 17 residues. Germline CDR1 SGHRS, CDR2 YFSETQ. The trim removed 0 bases at V and 7 bases at J, leaving 14 bases unmatched. This chain's CDR3 is CASSLANPIRQGSEAFF. DNA for the CDR3: TGCGCCAGCAGCTTGGCCAATCCTATCCGACAGGGGAGTGAAGCTTTCTTT.

This chain uses TRBV5-1 with TRBJ1-6; D is uncertain. CDR1 is SGHRS and CDR2 is YFSETQ in the germline V gene. V lost 1 base, J lost 5 bases, and 10 bases lay in between. CDR3 length: 15 residues. The DNA of the CDR3 is TGCGCCAGCAGCTTGTTAGAGATAAATAATTCACCCCTCCACTTT. It is translated as CASSLLEINNSPLHF.

J is TRBJ1-4 and V is TRBV20-1, with D maybe TRBD1 (5 bases). CDR3 length: 14 residues. Trimming took 3 bases from V and 4 from J, leaving 12 bases between them. Per germline, CDR1 DFQATT and CDR2 SNEGSKA (reference sequence). CDR3 amino acids: CSASRGTINEKLFF. The CDR3 DNA follows: TGCAGTGCTAGTCGCGGGACCATTAATGAAAAACTGTTTTTT.

This clone was found a few times. This specimen includes other DNA sequences encoding the same CDR3. The gene calls are TRBV5-1 and TRBJ1-1; D gene uncertain. The CDR3 loop spans 14 amino acids. V was trimmed by 0 bases and J by 1 base, leaving 7 bases between them. Germline loops: CDR1 SGHRS, CDR2 YFSETQ. The CDR3 is CASSLAGRNTEAFF. For the CDR3, the DNA is TGCGCCAGCAGCTTGGCCGGGAGGAACACTGAAGCTTTCTTT.

The genes are TRBV5-4 and TRBJ2-1; the match to TRBD1 covers 10 bases. Germline-derived CDR1 and CDR2 are SGHNT and YYREEE (reference sequence). CDR3 length equals 15 residues. Trimming cost V 4 bases and J 6 bases; bases outside gene matches: 7. The CDR3 DNA follows: TGTGCCAGCAGCCCGGACAGGGGGATGCGCAATGAGCAGTTCTTC. Protein: CASSPDRGMRNEQFF.

This chain links TRBV5-1 with TRBJ1-2; D is unresolved. This CDR3 comprises 15 residues. V was cut by 0 bases and J by 5 bases, with 14 bases left in between. Germline V CDR1 and CDR2: SGHRS, YFSETQ. The CDR3 coding sequence is TGCGCCAGCAGCTTGGGAGGGTCGGACGTATATGGCTACACCTTC. Translating gives CASSLGGSDVYGYTF.

The V gene is TRBV2, the J gene TRBJ1-2; D is possibly TRBD1 (6 bases). Looked up from germline, CDR1 is SNHLY and CDR2 is FYNNEI. This CDR3 has 13 residues. The V and J ends lost 6 bases and 7 bases respectively, with 15 bases between them. CDR3 in DNA: TGTGCCAGCAGCACAACAGGGCACGGTGGCTACACCTTC. As protein: CASSTTGHGGYTF.

The gene calls are TRBV5-1 and TRBJ1-1; TRBD1 aligns across 8 bases. From germline, CDR1 is SGHRS and CDR2 YFSETQ. The CDR3 sequence is 13 residues long. V shed 4 bases and J 5 bases; nucleotides not matched to a gene: 4. In DNA, the CDR3 is TGCGCCAGCAGCGTGGACAGGGAGACTGAAGCTTTCTTT. Its translation: CASSVDRETEAFF.

V and J are TRBV5-1 and TRBJ2-1, with D uncertain. In germline, CDR1 is SGHRS, CDR2 YFSETQ. The CDR3 consists of 13 residues. V lost 0 bases to trimming and J lost 5 bases, with 6 bases between them. CDR3 region: CASSLGQDNEQFF. The CDR3 DNA is TGCGCCAGCAGCTTGGGCCAGGACAATGAGCAGTTCTTC.

This sequence joins TRBV27 and TRBJ1-5, with a weak D call TRBD1 (6 bases). V lost 0 bases, J lost 3 bases, and 12 bases lay in between. CDR3 length: 16 amino acids. The germline V gene has CDR1 MNHEY and CDR2 SMNVEV (reference sequence). As DNA, the CDR3 is TGTGCCAGCAGTTTATCGTCAGGGGAAGTCAATCAGCCCCAGCATTTT. Translation gives CASSLSSGEVNQPQHF.

The chain recombines TRBV11-2 with TRBJ1-2; 8 bases are shared with TRBD1. V shed 6 bases, J shed 8 bases, and the junction held 14 bases outside the gene matches. From germline, CDR1 is SGHAT and CDR2 FQNNGV. This CDR3 has 15 amino acids. CDR3 sequence (DNA): TGTGCCAGCAGGGAGACAGGGGCTGGAGTATGGGGCTACACCTTC. As protein: CASRETGAGVWGYTF. Complete variable domain (other parts from reference TRBV11-2 and TRBJ1-2): EAGVAQSPRYKIIEKRQSVAFWCNPISGHATLYWYQQILGQGPKLLIQFQNNGVVDDSQLPKDRFSAERLKGVDSTLKIQPAKLEDSAVYLCASRETGAGVWGYTFGSGTRLTVV.

The V gene is TRBV10-1, the J gene TRBJ1-3; 9 nucleotides line up with TRBD1. Germline CDR1 WNHNN, CDR2 SYGVQD (reference sequence). V gave up 6 bases and J gave up 2 bases; unmatched junction bases: 5. This CDR3 has 15 amino acids. CDR3 in amino acids: CASRDDRGTGNTIYF. The CDR3 nucleotides read TGCGCCAGCAGGGATGACAGGGGGACTGGAAACACCATATATTTT.

The sample holds a few counts of this clone. The chain uses TRBV6-5 and TRBJ1-1; a possible D gene is TRBD1 (5 bases). CDR3 length: 13 residues. CDR1 and CDR2 (germline): MNHEY, SVGAGI. V was shortened by 6 bases and J by 6 bases, with 14 bases between the two germline ends. The CDR3 here is CASSVDRMSEAFF. Written as DNA, the CDR3 is TGTGCCAGCAGCGTTGACAGAATGTCTGAAGCTTTCTTT.

The V call is TRBV19, the J call TRBJ2-2; the match to TRBD2 covers 12 bases. Germline-derived CDR1 and CDR2 are LNHDA and SQIVND (reference sequence). This CDR3 is 16 amino acids long. V gave up 4 bases and J gave up 6 bases; unmatched junction bases: 6. CDR3 region: CASSTLAGGPSGELFF. The CDR3 region has the DNA TGTGCCAGTAGTACTCTAGCGGGGGGGCCTTCCGGGGAGCTGTTTTTT.

The chain employs TRBV10-3 and TRBJ1-2; D not resolved. V was shortened by 7 bases and J by 5 bases, with 20 bases between the two germline ends. The germline V gene encodes CDR1 ENHRY and CDR2 SYGVKD. This CDR3 is built from 15 residues. The CDR3 sequence: CAITLDQSRGYGYTF. CDR3 nucleotides: TGTGCCATCACTCTAGACCAGAGCAGAGGGTATGGCTACACCTTC.

The count of this clone is one. V and J are TRBV6-5 and TRBJ2-2; possibly TRBD1 for D (6 bases). Between the trimmed V and J ends, which lost 6 bases and 0 bases, there was a span of 11 bases. CDR1 is MNHEY and CDR2 is SVGAGI in the germline V gene. The CDR3 is made up of 15 amino acids. CDR3 bases: TGTGCCAGCAGGACCGGGACACCGAACACCGGGGAGCTGTTTTTT. Protein sequence: CASRTGTPNTGELFF.